The 19 T cell receptor beta chains in this list originate from one sample, sequenced in a study of vaccination effects on CD4 cells after COVID-19. Clones were sequenced by immunoSEQ multiplex PCR, and TCRdb holds only the in-frame ones, with some missing. The data contain 47,000 or so clones, 60% to 75% of them singletons. Subsequent to ten to eleven days of culture, CD4+ T cells were isolated. Each participant was administered two doses of either the BNT162b2 or the mRNA-1273 vaccine. No cognate antigen is known for these TCRs. Sequencing used CD4+ T cells from PBMCs cultured without peptide, obtained after COVID-19 vaccination. These receptor sequences come from a human donor who received a COVID-19 vaccine.

The chain is built from TRBV6-2 or TRBV6-3 and TRBJ2-7, with 12 bases aligning to TRBD2. The CDR3 loop spans 16 amino acids. With V trimmed by 0 bases and J by 6 bases, 6 bases remained unmatched. Germline loops: CDR1 MNHEY, CDR2 SVGEGT. CDR3 loop: CASSYSLKTSGSEQYF. The CDR3 coding sequence is TGTGCCAGCAGTTACTCCCTAAAGACTAGCGGGAGCGAGCAGTACTTC.

This clone was observed once. The V gene is TRBV29-1, the J gene TRBJ2-3; TRBD1 aligns across 7 bases. V lost 4 bases and J lost 4; bases outside the gene matches: 2. CDR1 SQVTM and CDR2 ANQGSEA come from the germline V gene. The CDR3 sequence is 12 residues long. The CDR3 region has the DNA TGCAGCGTTGGACAGGGCGCAGATACGCAGTATTTT. It codes for CSVGQGADTQYF.

Points on this clone: The sample has other DNA sequences that encode this CDR3 too. The chain couples TRBV5-1 to TRBJ1-1; D remains unclear. From germline, CDR1 is SGHRS and CDR2 YFSETQ. V lost 3 bases, J lost 1 base, and 7 bases lay in between. This CDR3 is built from 13 residues. This CDR3 is CASSSGSNTEAFF. In DNA form, the CDR3 reads TGCGCCAGCAGCTCGGGATCGAACACTGAAGCTTTCTTT.

Only one count was recorded for this clone. The chain carries TRBV2 and TRBJ2-2; 7 bases match TRBD1. The CDR3 has 15 amino acids. From germline, CDR1 is SNHLY and CDR2 FYNNEI. The V gene end was trimmed by 8 bases and the J gene end by 0 bases; junction bases not matched to a gene: 6. In DNA, the CDR3 is TGTGCCAGCCAACCCGGGACAGCGAACACCGGGGAGCTGTTTTTT. Its protein is CASQPGTANTGELFF.

This chain links TRBV30 with TRBJ2-7; D call uncertain. CDR3 length equals 14 residues. V was shortened by 0 bases and J by 7 bases, with 16 bases between the two germline ends. CDR1 and CDR2 (germline): GTSNPN, SVGIG (reference sequence). The DNA for the CDR3 is TGTGCCTGGAGTGTCCCCAGAGGCCTACAAGAGCAGTACTTC. This gives the protein CAWSVPRGLQEQYF.

This rearrangement joins TRBV29-1 to TRBJ1-3; unclear D gene. The CDR3 extends over 11 amino acids. Germline assignment: CDR1 SQVTM and CDR2 ANQGSEA. Trimming took 1 base from V and 4 from J, leaving 2 bases between them. In nucleotides, the CDR3 is TGCAGCGTTGAAGTGGGAAACACCATATATTTT. Its translation: CSVEVGNTIYF.

This clone was recorded once. This chain connects TRBV18 to TRBJ2-4; 13 bases agree with TRBD2. The CDR3 covers 17 residues. J lost 9 bases, V lost 3 bases, and 11 bases had no gene match. Germline-derived CDR1 and CDR2 are KGHSH and LQKENI. CDR3 in amino acids: CASSPSRTGTSGTIQYF. The CDR3 bases are TGTGCCAGCTCACCCTCTAGAACCGGGACTAGCGGGACCATTCAGTACTTC.

V usage is TRBV2 and J usage is TRBJ1-6, with D uncertain. V shed 7 bases and J shed 4 bases, with 11 bases lying between them. The CDR3 sequence is 14 residues long. Germline assignment: CDR1 SNHLY and CDR2 FYNNEI. The CDR3 nucleotides read TGTGCCAGCATAGCAGACATTTATAATTCACCCCTCCACTTT. It translates to CASIADIYNSPLHF.

The V gene is TRBV28, the J gene TRBJ2-2; TRBD1 might be the D (6 bases). Trimming removed 7 bases at V and 1 base at J, with 7 bases between. The V gene's germline CDR1 is MDHEN and CDR2 SYDVKM. This CDR3 spans 13 amino acids. The CDR3 nucleotides read TGTGCCAGCAAACAGGGGAACACCGGGGAGCTGTTTTTT. Translating it yields CASKQGNTGELFF.

This sequence joins TRBV6-6 and TRBJ1-3; 8 bases map to TRBD1. Germline CDR1 and CDR2: MNHNY and SVGAGI (reference sequence). V was clipped by 6 bases and J by 0 bases; unmatched bases: 4. The CDR3 has 15 residues. CDR3 protein: CASRPTGGSGNTIYF. The CDR3 nucleotides are TGTGCCAGCAGACCTACAGGGGGCTCTGGAAACACCATATATTTT.

The gene calls are TRBV18 and TRBJ1-2, with D maybe TRBD1 (5 bases). The CDR3 contains 15 residues. Germline CDR1 KGHSH, CDR2 LQKENI. V was pared by 0 bases and J by 4 bases, with 12 bases between. The DNA of the CDR3 is TGTGCCAGCTCACCACCTCAGGGCGAGGTCTATGGCTACACCTTC. This codes for CASSPPQGEVYGYTF.

J is TRBJ2-1 and V is TRBV21-1; the table calls TRBD1, which could not be checked here. TRBV21-1 is a pseudogene. There are 12 residues in the CDR3. The CDR3 DNA is TGTGCCAGCAGCAAGTGGAAGGGGGTGCAGTTCTTC. It yields the protein CASSKWKGVQFF.

V usage is TRBV15 and J usage is TRBJ2-1, with a possible D match to TRBD2 (7 bases). The CDR3 has 15 amino acids. Trimming removed 5 bases at V and 0 bases at J, with 11 bases between. Germline CDR1 LNHNV, CDR2 YYDKDF (reference sequence). The CDR3, as DNA: TGTGCCACCAGCGGGGGGGCCTTCTCCTACAATGAGCAGTTCTTC. Its protein product is CATSGGAFSYNEQFF.

This chain joins TRBV24-1 and TRBJ1-1; D unclear. The ends were cut back, 6 bases at V and 3 bases at J, with 13 bases in the middle. The CDR3 runs to 14 residues. The germline CDR1 and CDR2 sequences are KGHDR and SFDVKD. The chain's CDR3 is CATSPADRDTEAFF. The CDR3 coding sequence is TGTGCCACCAGTCCGGCCGATCGGGACACTGAAGCTTTCTTT.

The J gene is TRBJ2-1, the V gene TRBV7-8; D call uncertain. This CDR3 region has 13 residues. Trimming cost V 5 bases and J 7 bases, with 12 bases left between them. Germline CDR1 SGHVS, CDR2 FQNEAQ. The CDR3 sequence is CASSAESGNEQFF. DNA for the CDR3: TGTGCCAGCAGCGCGGAGTCAGGTAATGAGCAGTTCTTC.

The chain couples TRBV27 to TRBJ2-7; 9 bases fit TRBD1. There are 14 residues in the CDR3. Germline CDR1 MNHEY, CDR2 SMNVEV (reference sequence). Unmatched junction bases numbered 11, after V lost 8 bases and J lost 6 bases. CDR3 DNA sequence: TGTGCCAGCCCCGGGGACAGGGCTCTGCTCGAGCAGTACTTC. This sequence encodes CASPGDRALLEQYF.

The chain carries TRBV7-9 and TRBJ1-1; D is perhaps TRBD1 (5 bases). The germline V and J ends were trimmed by 3 bases and 6 bases, with 11 bases remaining between them. From germline, CDR1 is SEHNR and CDR2 FQNEAQ (reference sequence). The CDR3 extends over 13 amino acids. CDR3 nucleotides: TGTGCCAGCAGCTTGGCGGGGGGTTCTGAAGCTTTCTTT. Amino acid sequence: CASSLAGGSEAFF.

The chain links TRBV29-1 to TRBJ2-2, with 11 bases fitting TRBD2. V lost 6 bases, J lost 5 bases, and 5 bases stayed unmatched. The CDR3 runs to 14 residues. The germline V gene encodes CDR1 SQVTM and CDR2 ANQGSEA. The CDR3 DNA follows: TGCAGCGTGACTAGCGGGGTAGAAACCGGGGAGCTGTTTTTT. It codes for CSVTSGVETGELFF.

In DNA, the CDR3 is TGTGCCAGCAGTTTGGGGACTACGCAGTATTTT. Protein product: CASSLGTTQYF. This rearrangement joins TRBV12-3 or TRBV12-4 to TRBJ2-3; D is perhaps TRBD1 or TRBD2 (5 bases each). The length of the CDR3 is 11 residues. The V gene lost 3 bases and the J gene lost 8 bases, with 6 bases spanning the gap.